This T cell receptor beta chain is drawn from a study of memory CD4+ T cells and cytomegalovirus serostatus. Study observations and caveats: Repertoires predicted CMV serostatus with median bootstrapped AUC of 0.95. Of 150 to 200 reported CMV TCRbeta sequences, some 70 were found in memory CD4+ repertoires.

This clone was counted a few times. Its target is unknown. The sample has other DNA sequences that encode this CDR3 too. The ends were cut back, 1 base at V and 0 bases at J, with 6 bases in the middle. Germline V gives CDR1 SGHTA, CDR2 FQGNSA. This CDR3 spans 14 amino acids. Using immunoSEQ multiplex PCR, the repertoire was profiled, and TCRdb retains in-frame clones only, with some absent. Of roughly 84,000 clones listed, around 80% were seen once; the top ten hold around 0.78%. Single viable CD3+CD4+CD8-CD45RO+ cells were sorted as the memory CD4+ T cells. Serum IgG to CMV pp150, pp28, p38 and p52 defined serostatus.

The sequenced sample consisted of memory CD4+ T cells from blood. The receptor's source is an adult in good health and CMV-seronegative. The chain is built from TRBV7-2 and TRBJ1-1; unclear D gene. Here the CDR3 reads CASSLGGVNTEAFF. CDR3 in DNA: TGTGCCAGCAGCTTAGGTGGGGTGAACACTGAAGCTTTCTTT.